A single sample gave rise to the 5 T cell receptor beta chains below, sequenced in a study of T-cell reconstitution after alpha-beta-depleted transplantation in children. Preparation of the TCRbeta library was carried out with unique molecular identifiers. TCRdb reprocessed the PCR reads with MiXCR, giving one entry per CDR3 protein. Of about 980,000 distinct CDR3 sequences in the sample, roughly 29% were seen once. This material consisted of PBMCs, mostly from graft donor cells, taken 360 days after TCRalphabeta/CD19-depleted stem cell transplant. The receptors originated from a boy less than two years old who had a stem cell transplant for SCID, so the T cells may come from the graft donor.

The CDR3 DNA reads TGTGCCAGCAGCTACACAGGGGCTGGCACTGAAGCTTTCTTT. This sequence encodes CASSYTGAGTEAFF. The gene calls are TRBV7-2 and TRBJ1-1, with 7 bases identical to TRBD1. Germline loops: CDR1 SGHTA, CDR2 FQGNSA. After removal of 4 bases from V and 4 bases from J, the junction contained 6 bases not matched to a gene. The CDR3 covers 14 residues. The whole variable domain, filled in from reference TRBV7-2 and TRBJ1-1, reads GAGVSQSPSNKVTEKGKDVELRCDPISGHTALYWYRQSLGQGLEFLIYFQGNSAPDKSGLPSDRFSAERTGGSVSTLTIQRTQQEDSAVYLCASSYTGAGTEAFFGQGTRLTVV.

This clonotype was seen a few times. The chain combines TRBV6-1 with TRBJ2-3; maybe TRBD1 (6 bases). The CDR3 length is 14 residues. Germline CDR1 is MNHNS and CDR2 is SASEGT. With 8 bases removed from V and 3 bases from J, the gap between germline ends came to 15 bases. The CDR3 loop is CASSDMGATDTQYF. The CDR3 DNA follows: TGTGCCAGCTCCGACATGGGGGCGACAGATACGCAGTATTTT.

The chain has TRBV7-8 and TRBJ1-4; no reliable D call. This CDR3 comprises 15 residues. V lost 3 bases and J lost 7, with 15 bases in between. Germline values: CDR1 SGHVS, CDR2 FQNEAQ. CDR3 in amino acids: CASSLAKRVGEKLFF. In nucleotides, the CDR3 is TGTGCCAGCAGCTTGGCTAAAAGAGTTGGTGAAAAACTGTTTTTT.

J is TRBJ2-6 and V is TRBV5-1, with 12 nucleotides matching TRBD1. The CDR3 has 18 residues. The germline V gene encodes CDR1 SGHRS and CDR2 YFSETQ. J was trimmed by 2 bases and V by 0 bases; bases with no gene match: 3. CDR3 bases: TGCGCCAGCAGCTTGGAGGGGACAGGGGGCCCTGGGGCCAACGTCCTGACTTTC. The encoded protein is CASSLEGTGGPGANVLTF.

The rearrangement joins TRBV15 to TRBJ2-2, with D perhaps matching TRBD1 (5 bases). Between the trimmed V and J ends, which lost 0 bases and 8 bases, there was a span of 13 bases. Per the germline V gene, CDR1 is LNHNV and CDR2 is YYDKDF (reference sequence). The CDR3 covers 15 residues. The CDR3 nucleotides are TGTGCCACCAGCAGAGATGGGGCAGGGATTGGGGAGCTGTTTTTT. Its translation: CATSRDGAGIGELFF.